The 8 T cell receptor beta chains presented below share a single source sample, sequenced in a study of PD-1 blockade in classical Hodgkin lymphoma. Assay: immunoSEQ multiplex PCR; the TCRdb copy retains only in-frame clones and omits some. The data contain roughly 34,000 clones, roughly 92% of them seen just once; the ten biggest clones take up around 2.5%. As for time point: newly diagnosed, previously untreated cHL patient sample. Input material: peripheral blood mononuclear cells (PBMCs). The receptors derive from a human donor with classical Hodgkin lymphoma.

The CDR3 DNA is TGTGCCAGCAGCCCACAGGGGGCGTTTACAGATACGCAGTATTTT. It specifies CASSPQGAFTDTQYF. The chain recombines TRBV6-4 with TRBJ2-3; 9 nucleotides line up with TRBD1. The germline gives CDR1 MRHNA, CDR2 SNTAGT. The V gene end was trimmed by 6 bases and the J gene end by 3 bases; junction bases not matched to a gene: 7. The CDR3 totals 15 residues.

The chain combines TRBV9 with TRBJ2-3; TRBD2 matches 8 bases. The CDR3 extends over 16 amino acids. Per germline, CDR1 SGDLS and CDR2 YYNGEE. V gave up 2 bases and J gave up 4 bases; unmatched junction bases: 9. The CDR3 loop is CASSVRTSPGADTQYF. The CDR3 region has the DNA TGTGCCAGCAGCGTTCGGACTAGCCCCGGGGCAGATACGCAGTATTTT.

V is TRBV5-1 and J is TRBJ1-3; no reliable D call. In germline, CDR1 is SGHRS, CDR2 YFSETQ. The CDR3 covers 14 residues. The germline V and J ends were trimmed by 3 bases and 4 bases, with 11 bases remaining between them. CDR3 in DNA: TGCGCCAGCAGCTCCGGACGGGAAGGAAACACCATATATTTT. Translating gives CASSSGREGNTIYF.

This rearrangement joins TRBV7-9 to TRBJ1-3; D gene ambiguous. The CDR3 covers 15 residues. Deletions cut 2 bases from V and 4 bases from J, with 12 bases between. Germline V gene sequence: CDR1 SEHNR, CDR2 FQNEAQ (reference sequence). The CDR3 coding sequence is TGTGCCAGCAGCTTACCATCCGAGTTCGGAAACACCATATATTTT. Its protein product is CASSLPSEFGNTIYF.

This chain uses TRBV7-2 with TRBJ2-1; D perhaps matches TRBD1 (5 bases). Germline values: CDR1 SGHTA, CDR2 FQGNSA. This CDR3 is 15 amino acids long. V lost 1 base, J lost 4 bases, and 11 bases lay in between. This chain's CDR3 is CASSLDRRIYNEQFF. The CDR3 nucleotides are TGTGCCAGCAGCTTAGACAGGAGAATTTACAATGAGCAGTTCTTC.

CDR3 in amino acids: CAWGELDRGWQETQYF. CDR3 DNA sequence: TGTGCCTGGGGGGAGTTGGACAGGGGATGGCAAGAGACCCAGTACTTC. The rearrangement uses TRBV30 and TRBJ2-5; TRBD1 aligns across 9 bases. CDR3 length: 16 amino acids. V was pared by 5 bases and J by 2 bases, with 12 bases of the junction left unmatched. The germline CDR1 and CDR2 sequences are GTSNPN and SVGIG (reference sequence).

This rearrangement joins TRBV11-2 to TRBJ2-7; 7 nucleotides match TRBD2. Losses at the gene ends were 3 bases for V and 3 bases for J; bases not matched to a gene: 2. Germline CDR1 and CDR2: SGHAT and FQNNGV. This CDR3 has 13 residues. The CDR3 loop reads CASSLGRGYEQYF. In DNA form, the CDR3 reads TGTGCCAGCAGCTTGGGGAGGGGCTACGAGCAGTACTTC.

The chain recombines TRBV15 with TRBJ2-7; 9 nucleotides line up with TRBD1. CDR3 length equals 15 residues. V dropped 3 bases and J dropped 2; count of bases not matched to a gene: 5. Germline loops: CDR1 LNHNV, CDR2 YYDKDF (reference sequence). CDR3 in DNA: TGTGCCACCAGCAGGTACCGGGACAGGGCCTACGAGCAGTACTTC. Translation gives CATSRYRDRAYEQYF.